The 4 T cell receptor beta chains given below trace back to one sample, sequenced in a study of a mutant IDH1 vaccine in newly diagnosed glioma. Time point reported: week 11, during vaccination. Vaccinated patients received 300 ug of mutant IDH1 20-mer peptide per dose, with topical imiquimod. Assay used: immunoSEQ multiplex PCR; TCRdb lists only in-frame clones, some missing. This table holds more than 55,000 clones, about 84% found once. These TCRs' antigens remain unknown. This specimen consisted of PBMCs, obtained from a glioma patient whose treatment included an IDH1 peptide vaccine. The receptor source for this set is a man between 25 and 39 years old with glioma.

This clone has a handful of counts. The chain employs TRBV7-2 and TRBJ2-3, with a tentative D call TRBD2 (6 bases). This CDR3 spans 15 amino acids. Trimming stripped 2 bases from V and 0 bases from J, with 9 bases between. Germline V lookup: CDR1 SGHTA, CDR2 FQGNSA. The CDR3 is CASSLWGVSTDTQYF. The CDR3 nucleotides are TGTGCCAGCAGCTTATGGGGGGTTAGCACAGATACGCAGTATTTT.

CDR3 bases: TGTGCCAGCAGTTACAGGGTAGGCACAGATACGCAGTATTTT. It yields the protein CASSYRVGTDTQYF. This sequence joins TRBV6-6 and TRBJ2-3; D gene unclear. Germline values: CDR1 MNHNY, CDR2 SVGAGI (reference sequence). V dropped 2 bases and J dropped 1 base, with 7 bases sitting between them. This CDR3 region has 14 residues.

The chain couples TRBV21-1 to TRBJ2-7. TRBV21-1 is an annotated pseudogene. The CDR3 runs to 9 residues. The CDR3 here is CASSVGRYF. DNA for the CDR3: TGTGCCAGCAGCGTGGGACGGTACTTC.

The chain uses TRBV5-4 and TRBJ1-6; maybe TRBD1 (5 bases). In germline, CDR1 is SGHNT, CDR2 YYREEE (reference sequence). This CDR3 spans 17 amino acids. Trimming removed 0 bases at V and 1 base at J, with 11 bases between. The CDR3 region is CASSLGGARSYNSPLHF. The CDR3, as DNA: TGTGCCAGCAGCTTGGGAGGGGCGCGATCCTATAATTCACCCCTCCACTTT. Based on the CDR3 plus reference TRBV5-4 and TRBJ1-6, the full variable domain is ETGVTQSPTHLIKTRGQQVTLRCSSQSGHNTVSWYQQALGQGPQFIFQYYREEENGRGNFPPRFSGLQFPNYSSELNVNALELDDSALYLCASSLGGARSYNSPLHFGNGTRLTVT.